This TCR beta chain was obtained from a study of patients and donors after allogeneic stem cell transplantation. TCRdb used MiXCR to reprocess the RT-PCR reads, holding one entry per CDR3 protein. The table includes around 150,000 distinct CDR3 sequences, 30% detected once. This clonotype occurred a few times. The germline V gene has CDR1 KGHSH and CDR2 LQKENI. This CDR3 comprises 13 residues. Trimming took 5 bases from V and 1 from J, leaving 6 bases between them. Sequenced input: blood, either unsorted or a sorted T cell fraction (not recorded which). The origin of this receptor is a human donor who was either an allogeneic HSCT recipient or a stem cell or donor lymphocyte infusion donor (not recorded which). It is not recorded whose cells these are; they may come from a transplant donor. The J gene is TRBJ2-1, the V gene TRBV18, with D hard to call. The CDR3 reads CASSLRSYNEQFF. The DNA of the CDR3 is TGTGCCAGCTCATTGCGGTCCTACAATGAGCAGTTCTTC.